This TCR beta chain was found in a study of blood T cell repertoires in COVID-19. The count of this clone is one. The assay was immunoSEQ multiplex PCR, and TCRdb's table has in-frame clones only and misses some. The data contain some 220,000 clones, 80% to 90% of them singletons. The TCR was taken from a young woman in a cohort exposed to, infected with or recovered from COVID-19 (not recorded which). Sequenced material: PBMCs or T cells enriched from blood (not recorded which).

CDR3 coding DNA: TGCAGCGTTGGCGCCCCTTACGACGAGCAGTACTTC. Translated, it gives CSVGAPYDEQYF. The rearrangement joins TRBV29-1 to TRBJ2-7, with unresolved D. CDR1 and CDR2 (germline): SQVTM, ANQGSEA. The CDR3 has 12 residues. The ends were cut back, 4 bases at V and 5 bases at J, with 12 bases in the middle.